These 23 T cell receptor beta chains were all obtained from the same sample, sequenced in a study of blood T cell repertoires in COVID-19. Assay: immunoSEQ multiplex PCR; the TCRdb copy retains only in-frame clones and omits some. The sample has fewer than 25,000 clones, about 91% seen once. Sequencing was done on a sample of peripheral blood. These receptors came from a human donor in a cohort sampled during active COVID-19.

J is TRBJ2-7 and V is TRBV4-1, with D possibly being TRBD2 (7 bases). The CDR3 has 15 residues. The germline gives CDR1 MGHRA, CDR2 YSYEKL. V was shortened by 4 bases and J by 1 base, with 14 bases between the two germline ends. The CDR3 here is CASSPAGGLSYEQYF. CDR3 coding DNA: TGCGCCAGCAGCCCCGCCGGGGGGCTTTCCTACGAGCAGTACTTC.

The chain employs TRBV5-8 and TRBJ2-3; 9 positions agree with TRBD1. V shed 4 bases and J 0 bases; nucleotides not matched to a gene: 3. The CDR3 has 15 amino acids. From germline, CDR1 is SGHTS and CDR2 YDEGEE. Here the CDR3 DNA reads TGTGCCAGCAGCCTGGACAGGGGTAGCACAGATACGCAGTATTTT. Its protein is CASSLDRGSTDTQYF.

V and J are TRBV7-2 and TRBJ2-7; 7 bases match TRBD2. This CDR3 is 14 amino acids long. CDR1 SGHTA and CDR2 FQGNSA come from the germline V gene. After removal of 1 base from V and 5 bases from J, the junction contained 5 bases not matched to a gene. CDR3 nucleotide sequence: TGTGCCAGCAGCTTAGTATCAGGGACTAACGAGCAGTACTTC. Translating gives CASSLVSGTNEQYF.

The chain carries TRBV29-1 and TRBJ1-2; 11 bases map to TRBD1. Losses at the gene ends were 5 bases for V and 7 bases for J; bases not matched to a gene: 9. There are 14 residues in the CDR3. The germline gives CDR1 SQVTM, CDR2 ANQGSEA. In nucleotides, the CDR3 is TGCAGCGTTCCCGGACAGGGGGCTTATTCTGGCTACACCTTC. Residues: CSVPGQGAYSGYTF.

The V and J genes are TRBV5-4 and TRBJ1-1, with 12 positions matching TRBD1. J lost 10 bases, V lost 1 base, and 14 bases had no gene match. In germline, CDR1 is SGHNT, CDR2 YYREEE (reference sequence). The CDR3 consists of 17 residues. CDR3 coding DNA: TGTGCCAGCAGCTTGCGGGCGAGGGGGACAGGGGGCGTCGGAGCTTTCTTT. Translated, it gives CASSLRARGTGGVGAFF.

This chain links TRBV6-5 with TRBJ1-5; TRBD1 agrees at 7 bases. The CDR3 contains 13 residues. The V gene's germline CDR1 is MNHEY and CDR2 SVGAGI. The CDR3 DNA is TGTGCTTCCGGGACAGTAAACAATCAGCCCCAGCATTTT. Its protein product is CASGTVNNQPQHF.

The chain is built from TRBV2 and TRBJ1-1, with 8 bases fitting TRBD1. The CDR3 is 15 residues long. CDR1 is SNHLY, CDR2 FYNNEI, per germline. J lost 1 base, V lost 6 bases, and 7 bases had no gene match. In DNA, the CDR3 is TGTGCCAGCAGGTCCCAACAGGGGGAGAACACTGAAGCTTTCTTT. It encodes CASRSQQGENTEAFF.

V gene TRBV19 combines with J gene TRBJ2-3; tentatively, D is TRBD1 (8 bases). CDR3 length: 15 residues. V was shortened by 6 bases and J by 4 bases, with 17 bases between the two germline ends. The germline V gene encodes CDR1 LNHDA and CDR2 SQIVND (reference sequence). For the CDR3, the DNA is TGTGCCAGTAGCAATGGACAGGGAGGGCCAGATACGCAGTATTTT. Protein: CASSNGQGGPDTQYF.

The chain is built from TRBV4-3 and TRBJ2-1; 8 nucleotides align to TRBD2. The germline V gene encodes CDR1 LGHNA and CDR2 YSLEER. CDR3 size: 15 residues. V shed 2 bases and J 9 bases; nucleotides not matched to a gene: 9. CDR3 coding DNA: TGCGCCAGCAGCCAACCGGGAGGGCCGTACGGTGAGCAGTTCTTC. Its translation is CASSQPGGPYGEQFF.

This clone was counted only a few times. This rearrangement joins TRBV4-1 to TRBJ2-2, with unresolved D. This CDR3 is built from 15 residues. Germline-derived CDR1 and CDR2 are MGHRA and YSYEKL. Trimming removed 0 bases at V and 5 bases at J, with 10 bases between. Written as DNA, the CDR3 is TGCGCCAGCAGCCAAGAAGGAAGCGAAACCGGGGAGCTGTTTTTT. Its translation is CASSQEGSETGELFF.

CDR3 loop: CASSLAGSGGAADTQYF. The CDR3 nucleotides read TGTGCCAGCAGCTTAGCAGGAAGCGGGGGGGCTGCTGATACGCAGTATTTT. The chain has TRBV7-7 and TRBJ2-3; TRBD2 matches 10 bases. Germline CDR1 SSHAT, CDR2 FNYEAQ (reference sequence). V lost 0 bases, J lost 6 bases, and 9 bases stayed unmatched. This CDR3 spans 17 amino acids.

This clone has a single count. This chain connects TRBV9 to TRBJ1-4, with D perhaps TRBD1 (5 bases). Germline lookup yields CDR1 SGDLS and CDR2 YYNGEE. This CDR3 has 15 residues. The V end lost 2 bases, the J end lost 3 bases, and 11 bases lay between the germline ends. The CDR3, as DNA: TGTGCCAGCAGCGTGCTCGGGGGGGCTAATGAAAAACTGTTTTTT. Translation gives CASSVLGGANEKLFF.

This clone has a single count. The V gene is TRBV13, the J gene TRBJ2-1, with 10 bases aligning to TRBD1. The CDR3 runs 14 residues. J was trimmed by 5 bases and V by 6 bases; bases with no gene match: 4. CDR1 is PRHDT, CDR2 FYEKMQ, per germline (reference sequence). The CDR3 sequence is CASSSDRGNNEQFF. The DNA of the CDR3 is TGTGCCAGCAGTTCGGACAGGGGGAACAATGAGCAGTTCTTC. The entire variable domain, with the rest obtained from reference TRBV13 and TRBJ2-1, is as follows: AAGVIQSPRHLIKEKRETATLKCYPIPRHDTVYWYQQGPGQDPQFLISFYEKMQSDKGSIPDRFSAQQFSDYHSELNMSSLELGDSALYFCASSSDRGNNEQFFGPGTRLTVL.

The V call is TRBV4-2, the J call TRBJ2-1, with 8 bases matching TRBD2. CDR3 size: 17 residues. Germline lookup yields CDR1 LGHNA and CDR2 YNFKEQ. Losses at the gene ends were 4 bases for V and 7 bases for J; bases not matched to a gene: 15. The CDR3 sequence is CASSRYIGDSGVNEQFF. The CDR3 bases are TGTGCCAGCAGCCGTTACATAGGGGATAGCGGGGTGAATGAGCAGTTCTTC.

The CDR3 reads CASSHATYTDTQYF. The DNA of the CDR3 is TGCGCCAGCAGCCATGCCACCTACACAGATACGCAGTATTTT. The genes are TRBV4-1 and TRBJ2-3, with D hard to call. V was trimmed by 3 bases and J by 2 bases, leaving 9 bases between them. The CDR3 covers 14 residues. In germline, CDR1 is MGHRA, CDR2 YSYEKL.

This sequence joins TRBV7-9 and TRBJ1-2; D perhaps matches TRBD1 (5 bases). This CDR3 region has 15 residues. V shed 5 bases and J shed 7 bases, with 20 bases lying between them. Per germline, CDR1 SEHNR and CDR2 FQNEAQ (reference sequence). This CDR3 is CASSPAGEGRGGYTF. The CDR3 coding sequence is TGTGCCAGCAGCCCAGCTGGGGAGGGGCGGGGTGGCTACACCTTC.

This chain connects TRBV18 to TRBJ2-7; no clear D. CDR3 length: 13 residues. Per the germline V gene, CDR1 is KGHSH and CDR2 is LQKENI. V was clipped by 3 bases and J by 1 base, with 7 bases between them. CDR3 DNA: TGTGCCAGCTCACCGTCCAGTTCCTACGAGCAGTACTTC. Translated, it gives CASSPSSSYEQYF.

V is TRBV2 and J is TRBJ2-5; D gene ambiguous. V lost 6 bases and J 5 bases, leaving 7 bases between the germline ends. CDR1 is SNHLY and CDR2 is FYNNEI in the germline V gene. The CDR3 is 11 residues long. CDR3 sequence (DNA): TGTGCCAGCAGCAATTTTGAGACCCAGTACTTC. It codes for CASSNFETQYF.

The chain recombines TRBV11-2 with TRBJ2-5; D possibly corresponds to TRBD2 (6 bases). The germline V gene encodes CDR1 SGHAT and CDR2 FQNNGV. Trimming took 0 bases from V and 4 from J, leaving 12 bases between them. The CDR3 covers 15 residues. The CDR3 region is CASSLDGPGGETQYF. The CDR3 region has the DNA TGTGCCAGCAGCTTAGATGGACCCGGGGGAGAGACCCAGTACTTC.

The chain couples TRBV19 to TRBJ1-2; perhaps TRBD1 as D (5 bases). The germline V gene has CDR1 LNHDA and CDR2 SQIVND (reference sequence). V lost 4 bases and J lost 4, with 10 bases in between. The CDR3 has 13 residues. The CDR3 sequence is CASSNDRLYGYTF. CDR3 in DNA: TGTGCCAGTAGTAATGACAGACTCTATGGCTACACCTTC.

The chain employs TRBV11-2 and TRBJ2-5, with TRBD2 identical over 9 bases. Trimming took 0 bases from V and 0 from J; bases not matched to a gene: 5. Germline loops: CDR1 SGHAT, CDR2 FQNNGV. The CDR3 contains 17 residues. The CDR3 here is CASSLDGTSGYQETQYF. CDR3 DNA: TGTGCCAGCAGCTTAGATGGCACTAGCGGGTACCAAGAGACCCAGTACTTC.

This chain connects TRBV6-7 to TRBJ2-7; 7 bases fit TRBD1. TRBV6-7 is flagged as an ORF with uncertain function. This CDR3 region has 15 residues. V shed 2 bases and J 3 bases; nucleotides not matched to a gene: 7. Written as DNA, the CDR3 is TGTGCCAGCAGTTACCCGGGGACAGAGAACTACGAGCAGTACTTC. Amino acid sequence: CASSYPGTENYEQYF.

This chain connects TRBV19 to TRBJ2-5, with D tentatively TRBD2 (6 bases). V shed 3 bases and J shed 10 bases, with 24 bases lying between them. The germline V gene encodes CDR1 LNHDA and CDR2 SQIVND (reference sequence). The CDR3 is made up of 16 amino acids. CDR3 DNA: TGTGCCAGTAGTATTGGCGGTTGGGAGGAGGTGATGAGCCAGTACTTC. Protein: CASSIGGWEEVMSQYF.